Each of the 17 T cell receptor beta chains below was sequenced from the same sample in a study of CD8 T cells in Susac syndrome. Random-hexamer reverse transcription was applied to roughly 0.5 to 1 ug RNA. Via MiXCR, TCRdb re-called the immunoSEQ multiplex PCR reads, giving one row per CDR3 protein. The repertoire holds 110,000 or so distinct CDR3 sequences, 85% to 95% seen once, with 0.14% in the top ten. Specimen: CD4+ T cells from PBMCs. These receptors were taken from a human donor in good health.

This clonotype was counted a few times. V usage is TRBV14 and J usage is TRBJ1-1, with no clear D. CDR1 SGHDN and CDR2 FVKESK come from the germline V gene. Between the trimmed V and J ends, which lost 6 bases and 5 bases, there was a span of 10 bases. CDR3 length: 12 amino acids. This chain's CDR3 is CASSLAGTEAFF. Here the CDR3 DNA reads TGTGCCAGCAGTCTAGCCGGGACTGAAGCTTTCTTT.

The chain carries TRBV6-1 and TRBJ2-1; D is possibly TRBD2 (6 bases). The V end lost 4 bases, the J end lost 8 bases, and 21 bases lay between the germline ends. Germline-derived CDR1 and CDR2 are MNHNS and SASEGT. The CDR3 contains 16 residues. This chain's CDR3 is CASSARDPRSRHEQFF. The DNA of the CDR3 is TGTGCCAGCAGTGCGCGGGACCCGAGATCAAGGCATGAGCAGTTCTTC.

The V call is TRBV23-1, the J call TRBJ2-7; 12 bases match TRBD1. TRBV23-1 is identified as an open reading frame with a role that is uncertain. Trimming cost V 6 bases and J 6 bases; bases outside gene matches: 15. CDR3 length: 17 amino acids. CDR3 sequence reads: CASSHNRDRGRICEQYF. CDR3 coding DNA: TGCGCCAGCAGCCACAACCGGGACAGGGGGCGAATTTGCGAGCAGTACTTC.

J is TRBJ1-2 and V is TRBV28; 7 nucleotides agree with TRBD1. This CDR3 region has 14 residues. Per germline, CDR1 MDHEN and CDR2 SYDVKM. With V trimmed by 2 bases and J by 4 bases, 4 bases remained unmatched. The CDR3 DNA is TGTGCCAGCAGTTTAGACAGGGTCGGCTATGGCTACACCTTC. This encodes CASSLDRVGYGYTF.

The chain has TRBV7-9 and TRBJ1-5; a weak D match, TRBD1 (6 bases). In germline, CDR1 is SEHNR, CDR2 FQNEAQ (reference sequence). The CDR3 covers 16 residues. V lost 1 base and J 1 base, leaving 11 bases between the germline ends. The CDR3 DNA reads TGTGCCAGCAGCTTAGGGGTAGGGGGGAGCAATCAGCCCCAGCATTTT. Residues: CASSLGVGGSNQPQHF.

The V and J genes are TRBV5-6 and TRBJ1-1; 12 positions match TRBD1. CDR1 and CDR2 from the germline V gene are SGHDT and YYEEEE. The junction had 8 bases not matched to a gene; V was cut back by 0 bases and J by 8 bases. There are 16 residues in the CDR3. CDR3: CASSLVVGTGGAEAFF. The CDR3 DNA reads TGTGCCAGCAGCTTGGTAGTAGGGACAGGGGGCGCGGAAGCTTTCTTT.

The CDR3 is CSVEERDIRTDTQYF. Written as DNA, the CDR3 is TGCAGCGTTGAAGAGAGGGATATCCGCACAGATACGCAGTATTTT. The chain joins TRBV29-1 to TRBJ2-3; possibly TRBD2 for D (5 bases). The length of the CDR3 is 15 residues. With 0 bases removed from V and 1 base from J, the gap between germline ends came to 11 bases. Germline CDR1 reads SQVTM; CDR2 reads ANQGSEA.

The gene calls are TRBV5-6 and TRBJ2-7; the D is unclear. This CDR3 is 12 amino acids long. V lost 2 bases and J 2 bases, leaving 5 bases between the germline ends. From germline, CDR1 is SGHDT and CDR2 YYEEEE. This CDR3 reads CASSFGPYEQYF. The CDR3 nucleotides are TGTGCCAGCAGCTTCGGTCCCTACGAGCAGTACTTC.

J is TRBJ1-2 and V is TRBV7-9, with TRBD1 identical over 7 bases. The V and J ends lost 4 bases and 4 bases, in that order; junction bases with no gene match: 15. The CDR3 is made up of 17 amino acids. Looked up from germline, CDR1 is SEHNR and CDR2 is FQNEAQ (reference sequence). The CDR3 region has the DNA TGTGCCAGCAGCTCGGTGGGAGGACAGGTGGGACCCTATGGCTACACCTTC. Residues: CASSSVGGQVGPYGYTF.

The V call is TRBV12-3 or TRBV12-4, the J call TRBJ1-2; D might be TRBD1 (6 bases). The CDR3 is 14 amino acids. Trimming pared 3 bases from V and 7 bases from J, leaving 15 bases between. Here the CDR3 reads CASSFRTGTTGYTF. In nucleotides, the CDR3 is TGTGCCAGCAGTTTCAGAACAGGGACTACTGGCTACACCTTC.

The chain joins TRBV19 to TRBJ2-1; perhaps TRBD2 as D (5 bases). V lost 10 bases and J lost 8, with 18 bases in between. The V gene's germline CDR1 is LNHDA and CDR2 SQIVND (reference sequence). The CDR3 has 13 residues. CDR3 nucleotides: TGTGCCACCAGGATGGATAGTAGCGATGAGCAGTTCTTC. This codes for CATRMDSSDEQFF. Looking up the rest from reference TRBV19 and TRBJ2-1 gives the full variable domain: DGGITQSPKYLFRKEGQNVTLSCEQNLNHDAMYWYRQDPGQGLRLIYYSQIVNDFQKGDIAEGYSVSREKKESFPLTVTSAQKNPTAFYLCATRMDSSDEQFFGPGTRLTVL.

The V and J genes are TRBV9 and TRBJ2-7; D tentatively fits TRBD1 or TRBD2 (5 bases each). CDR1 and CDR2 from the germline V gene are SGDLS and YYNGEE. The CDR3 spans 15 residues. The germline V and J ends were trimmed by 3 bases and 0 bases, with 13 bases remaining between them. This CDR3 is CASSAGPGYSYEQYF. In DNA, the CDR3 is TGTGCCAGCAGCGCGGGGCCAGGGTACTCCTACGAGCAGTACTTC.

This clonotype has a handful of counts. The chain uses TRBV12-3 or TRBV12-4 and TRBJ2-5, with 8 bases identical to TRBD1. CDR3 length: 14 residues. V dropped 2 bases and J dropped 1; count of bases not matched to a gene: 0. The CDR3 protein is CASSLTGGQETQYF. As DNA, the CDR3 is TGTGCCAGCAGTTTAACAGGGGGCCAAGAGACCCAGTACTTC.

The CDR3 nucleotides read TGTGCCAGCAGTTTAGAGACCTCGAACACTGAAGCTTTCTTT. As protein: CASSLETSNTEAFF. This sequence joins TRBV12-3 or TRBV12-4 and TRBJ1-1; D is ambiguous. This CDR3 comprises 14 residues. The germline V and J ends were trimmed by 1 base and 1 base, with 7 bases remaining between them.

The gene calls are TRBV4-2 and TRBJ2-1, with D tentatively TRBD2 (6 bases). This CDR3 comprises 15 residues. The V gene lost 4 bases and the J gene lost 9 bases, with 19 bases spanning the gap. Germline CDR1 and CDR2: LGHNA and YNFKEQ. The CDR3 DNA follows: TGTGCCAGCAGCCGCCCATCTAGCGAGACCACTGAGCAGTTCTTC. It codes for CASSRPSSETTEQFF.

The chain has TRBV29-1 and TRBJ1-2; D is undetermined. V was pared by 8 bases and J by 2 bases, with 15 bases between. Germline V gives CDR1 SQVTM, CDR2 ANQGSEA. This CDR3 comprises 13 residues. Here the CDR3 reads CSPTPPENYGYTF. For the CDR3, the DNA is TGCAGCCCAACACCCCCGGAAAACTATGGCTACACCTTC.

V is TRBV29-1 and J is TRBJ1-2, with 7 bases fitting TRBD1. The CDR3 has 15 residues. Germline CDR1 SQVTM, CDR2 ANQGSEA. The junction had 13 bases not matched to a gene; V was cut back by 7 bases and J by 2 bases. This CDR3 reads CSGGPRDSTNYGYTF. Written as DNA, the CDR3 is TGCAGCGGCGGACCCCGGGACAGCACCAACTATGGCTACACCTTC.